A selection of T cell receptor beta chains follows, all from one sample in a study of cytomegalovirus exposure and HLA in healthy donors. Data came from immunoSEQ multiplex PCR; TCRdb stores just in-frame clones and leaves some out. The sample records about 87,000 clones, approximately 69% being singletons. The sequencing sample was made of PBMCs. The receptors come from a man between 25 and 39 years old in good health and CMV-seropositive. CDR3s include the opening cysteine and the closing phenylalanine or tryptophan. A D gene is named only where the DNA matches it firmly. Size is omitted from some rows. Given values are once, few, many or a class for expanded clones.

j_gene: TRBJ1-1; v_gene: TRBV6-6; abundance: few; d_gene: NA; CDR3aa: CASRPTGRNTEAFF; CDR3nt: TGTGCCAGCAGACCCACAGGGAGGAACACTGAAGCTTTCTTT
j_gene: TRBJ1-2; v_gene: TRBV15; abundance: NA; d_gene: NA; CDR3aa: CATSQDTYYGYTF; CDR3nt: TGTGCCACCAGCCAAGACACCTACTATGGCTACACCTTC
j_gene: TRBJ2-1; v_gene: TRBV11-2; abundance: NA; d_gene: NA; CDR3aa: CASSFPGDEQFF; CDR3nt: TGTGCCAGCAGCTTTCCCGGGGATGAGCAGTTCTTC
j_gene: TRBJ2-3; v_gene: TRBV5-6; abundance: NA; d_gene: TRBD2; CDR3aa: CASSPFAAGVRDTQYF; CDR3nt: TGTGCCAGCAGCCCCTTTGCAGCGGGAGTTCGGGATACGCAGTATTTT
j_gene: TRBJ1-1; v_gene: TRBV6-5; abundance: few; d_gene: NA; CDR3aa: CASSPSGAEAFF; CDR3nt: TGTGCCAGCAGTCCCTCAGGGGCTGAAGCTTTCTTT
j_gene: TRBJ2-7; v_gene: TRBV18; abundance: NA; d_gene: TRBD2; CDR3aa: CASSPSYSGSLSYEQYF; CDR3nt: TGTGCCAGCTCACCGTCGTATAGCGGGAGCCTTTCCTACGAGCAGTACTTC
j_gene: TRBJ2-3; v_gene: TRBV5-4; abundance: NA; d_gene: TRBD2; CDR3aa: CASSLTSGSSGTQYF; CDR3nt: TGTGCCAGCAGCTTGACTAGCGGGAGCAGTGGTACGCAGTATTTT
j_gene: TRBJ2-3; v_gene: TRBV6-4; abundance: NA; d_gene: TRBD2; CDR3aa: CASSDNSGSTDTQYF; CDR3nt: TGTGCCAGCAGTGACAATAGCGGGAGCACAGATACGCAGTATTTT
j_gene: TRBJ2-5; v_gene: TRBV9; abundance: NA; d_gene: NA; CDR3aa: CASSPTPDRGIAGGETQYF; CDR3nt: TGTGCCAGCAGCCCTACACCCGACAGGGGGATAGCGGGAGGAGAGACCCAGTACTTC
j_gene: TRBJ1-4; v_gene: TRBV29-1; abundance: NA; d_gene: TRBD1; CDR3aa: CSALNAGTGNEKLFF; CDR3nt: TGCAGCGCCCTAAATGCCGGGACAGGGAATGAAAAACTGTTTTTT
j_gene: TRBJ2-5; v_gene: TRBV7-2; abundance: once; d_gene: TRBD1; CDR3aa: CASSRGQAKRETQYF; CDR3nt: TGTGCCAGCAGCCGGGGACAGGCAAAGCGGGAGACCCAGTACTTC
j_gene: TRBJ2-5; v_gene: TRBV30; abundance: NA; d_gene: TRBD2; CDR3aa: CAGILAGQGETQYF; CDR3nt: TGTGCCGGCATCCTAGCGGGGCAAGGGGAGACCCAGTACTTC
j_gene: TRBJ2-7; v_gene: TRBV15; abundance: NA; d_gene: NA; CDR3aa: CATSSYRDSYEQYF; CDR3nt: TGTGCCACCAGCAGTTACAGGGACTCCTACGAGCAGTACTTC
j_gene: TRBJ1-2; v_gene: TRBV6-6; abundance: once; d_gene: NA; CDR3aa: CASSYDRAQYGYTF; CDR3nt: TGTGCCAGCAGTTACGACAGAGCCCAATATGGCTACACCTTC
j_gene: TRBJ1-1; v_gene: TRBV7-2; abundance: once; d_gene: TRBD1; CDR3aa: CASSTQGADTEAFF; CDR3nt: TGTGCCAGCAGCACACAGGGGGCGGACACTGAAGCTTTCTTT
j_gene: TRBJ2-7; v_gene: TRBV19; abundance: NA; d_gene: NA; CDR3aa: CASSLGLSYEQYF; CDR3nt: TGTGCCAGTAGTCTGGGCCTCTCCTACGAGCAGTACTTC
j_gene: TRBJ1-6; v_gene: TRBV6-1; abundance: few; d_gene: TRBD1; CDR3aa: CASSEGLQGVLPLHF; CDR3nt: TGTGCCAGCAGTGAGGGTCTACAGGGGGTCTTACCCCTCCACTTT
j_gene: TRBJ1-4; v_gene: TRBV29-1; abundance: NA; d_gene: TRBD1; CDR3aa: CSVVGTATNEKLFF; CDR3nt: TGCAGCGTGGTAGGGACAGCCACTAATGAAAAACTGTTTTTT
j_gene: TRBJ1-5; v_gene: TRBV2; abundance: NA; d_gene: NA; CDR3aa: CASSVEIQPQHF; CDR3nt: TGTGCCAGCAGTGTCGAGATCCAGCCCCAGCATTTT
j_gene: TRBJ1-1; v_gene: TRBV10-3; abundance: NA; d_gene: NA; CDR3aa: CAISEGRENTEAFF; CDR3nt: TGTGCCATCAGTGAAGGGCGGGAGAACACTGAAGCTTTCTTT
j_gene: TRBJ2-7; v_gene: TRBV28; abundance: NA; d_gene: TRBD1; CDR3aa: CASRPTGTPYEQYF; CDR3nt: TGTGCCAGCAGGCCGACAGGGACCCCCTACGAGCAGTACTTC
j_gene: TRBJ2-2; v_gene: TRBV4-2; abundance: NA; d_gene: TRBD2; CDR3aa: CASSLHGLAGGTINTGELFF; CDR3nt: TGTGCCAGCAGCTTACACGGACTAGCGGGTGGGACTATCAACACCGGGGAGCTGTTTTTT
j_gene: TRBJ2-1; v_gene: TRBV15; abundance: NA; d_gene: NA; CDR3aa: CATSRARAGYDEQFF; CDR3nt: TGTGCCACCAGCAGAGCCCGGGCAGGGTACGATGAGCAGTTCTTC
j_gene: TRBJ2-2; v_gene: TRBV5-1; abundance: NA; d_gene: TRBD2; CDR3aa: CASSRSAGVSNTGELFF; CDR3nt: TGCGCCAGCAGCCGATCAGCGGGAGTGTCGAACACCGGGGAGCTGTTTTTT
j_gene: TRBJ2-1; v_gene: TRBV10-1; abundance: NA; d_gene: TRBD2; CDR3aa: CASSLAGDYNEQFF; CDR3nt: TGCGCCAGCAGTTTAGCGGGGGACTACAATGAGCAGTTCTTC
j_gene: TRBJ2-1; v_gene: TRBV6-1; abundance: NA; d_gene: TRBD2; CDR3aa: CASSEDRGGPGNEQFF; CDR3nt: TGTGCCAGCAGTGAAGACCGGGGGGGCCCGGGGAATGAGCAGTTCTTC
j_gene: TRBJ2-1; v_gene: TRBV5-5; abundance: few; d_gene: TRBD2; CDR3aa: CASSTYSGISYNEQFF; CDR3nt: TGTGCCAGCAGCACCTATAGCGGGATATCCTACAATGAGCAGTTCTTC
j_gene: TRBJ2-1; v_gene: TRBV7-2; abundance: NA; d_gene: TRBD2; CDR3aa: CASSPGGGAWSEQFF; CDR3nt: TGTGCCAGCAGCCCTGGCGGGGGGGCCTGGAGTGAGCAGTTCTTC
j_gene: TRBJ2-3; v_gene: TRBV19; abundance: NA; d_gene: TRBD2; CDR3aa: CASSGGAWDTQYF; CDR3nt: TGTGCCAGTAGCGGGGGGGCGTGGGATACGCAGTATTTT
j_gene: TRBJ2-1; v_gene: TRBV19; abundance: NA; d_gene: TRBD1; CDR3aa: CASSIHPGQGWDEQFF; CDR3nt: TGTGCCAGTAGTATTCATCCGGGACAGGGGTGGGATGAGCAGTTCTTC
j_gene: TRBJ2-2; v_gene: TRBV6-6; abundance: NA; d_gene: TRBD2; CDR3aa: CASNLRGGTGELFF; CDR3nt: TGTGCCAGCAACTTACGGGGGGGCACCGGGGAGCTGTTTTTT
j_gene: TRBJ2-6; v_gene: TRBV28; abundance: NA; d_gene: TRBD1; CDR3aa: CASSTTGFGANVLTF; CDR3nt: TGTGCCAGCAGTACGACAGGGTTCGGGGCCAACGTCCTGACTTTC
j_gene: TRBJ2-2; v_gene: TRBV28; abundance: NA; d_gene: TRBD1; CDR3aa: CASNAQGQGTPGELFF; CDR3nt: TGTGCCAGCAACGCACAAGGACAGGGAACACCGGGGGAGCTGTTTTTT
j_gene: TRBJ2-5; v_gene: TRBV5-1; abundance: once; d_gene: NA; CDR3aa: CASSLGGSAAQETQYF; CDR3nt: TGCGCCAGCAGCTTGGGCGGTAGCGCGGCTCAAGAGACCCAGTACTTC
j_gene: TRBJ1-1; v_gene: TRBV2; abundance: NA; d_gene: NA; CDR3aa: CASSEWAEAFF; CDR3nt: TGTGCCAGCAGTGAATGGGCAGAAGCTTTCTTT
j_gene: TRBJ2-5; v_gene: TRBV2; abundance: NA; d_gene: TRBD1; CDR3aa: CASTKVRDREETQYF; CDR3nt: TGTGCCAGCACTAAAGTCCGGGACAGGGAAGAGACCCAGTACTTC
j_gene: TRBJ1-5; v_gene: TRBV19; abundance: NA; d_gene: NA; CDR3aa: CASSELEQGRQPQHF; CDR3nt: TGTGCCAGTAGTGAGTTAGAACAGGGTCGTCAGCCCCAGCATTTT
j_gene: TRBJ2-7; v_gene: TRBV6-5; abundance: few; d_gene: TRBD1; CDR3aa: CASSRQGREQYF; CDR3nt: TGTGCCAGCAGTCGACAGGGGAGGGAGCAGTACTTC
j_gene: TRBJ1-1; v_gene: TRBV7-9; abundance: NA; d_gene: TRBD1; CDR3aa: CASNRGTGGGWTEAFF; CDR3nt: TGTGCCAGCAATAGGGGGACAGGGGGCGGTTGGACTGAAGCTTTCTTT
j_gene: TRBJ1-2; v_gene: TRBV7-6; abundance: NA; d_gene: TRBD1; CDR3aa: CASSLEQGPLPRRGYTF; CDR3nt: TGTGCCAGCAGCTTAGAACAGGGGCCGCTCCCGAGACGTGGCTACACCTTC
j_gene: TRBJ1-2; v_gene: TRBV5-1; abundance: once; d_gene: TRBD1; CDR3aa: CASKGQGINNYGYTF; CDR3nt: TGCGCCAGCAAGGGACAGGGAATAAATAACTATGGCTACACCTTC
j_gene: TRBJ2-7; v_gene: TRBV6-5; abundance: NA; d_gene: NA; CDR3aa: CASSYSGDSSYEQYF; CDR3nt: TGTGCCAGCAGTTACTCGGGGGACTCTTCCTACGAGCAGTACTTC
j_gene: TRBJ1-1; v_gene: TRBV15; abundance: NA; d_gene: NA; CDR3aa: CATSRDLRQIDAAFF; CDR3nt: TGTGCCACCAGCAGAGATCTGAGACAGATAGATGCAGCTTTCTTT
j_gene: TRBJ2-1; v_gene: TRBV18; abundance: NA; d_gene: NA; CDR3aa: CASSGAPSDTIFDEQFF; CDR3nt: TGTGCCAGCTCGGGGGCCCCGTCCGACACGATATTTGATGAGCAGTTCTTC
j_gene: TRBJ2-3; v_gene: TRBV5-6; abundance: once; d_gene: NA; CDR3aa: CASSSRGREITDTQYF; CDR3nt: TGTGCCAGCAGCTCTAGGGGACGGGAGATCACAGATACGCAGTATTTT
j_gene: TRBJ2-2; v_gene: TRBV2; abundance: NA; d_gene: NA; CDR3aa: CASRGGTANTGELFF; CDR3nt: TGTGCCAGCAGAGGCGGGACAGCTAACACCGGGGAGCTGTTTTTT
j_gene: TRBJ1-5; v_gene: TRBV7-3; abundance: NA; d_gene: NA; CDR3aa: CASSSDPLHGGNQPQHF; CDR3nt: TGTGCCAGCAGCTCGGATCCCCTCCATGGAGGCAATCAGCCCCAGCATTTT
j_gene: TRBJ2-5; v_gene: TRBV11-2; abundance: NA; d_gene: NA; CDR3aa: CASSSPGLQETQYF; CDR3nt: TGTGCCAGCAGCAGCCCGGGACTTCAAGAGACCCAGTACTTC
j_gene: TRBJ2-7; v_gene: TRBV4-3; abundance: NA; d_gene: NA; CDR3aa: CASSQEGGPPYEQYF; CDR3nt: TGCGCCAGCAGCCAAGAAGGGGGTCCCCCCTACGAGCAGTACTTC
j_gene: TRBJ2-1; v_gene: TRBV27; abundance: NA; d_gene: NA; CDR3aa: CASTFFPGQRQFF; CDR3nt: TGTGCCAGCACGTTTTTTCCTGGACAGCGGCAGTTCTTC
j_gene: TRBJ1-2; v_gene: TRBV7-9; abundance: NA; d_gene: NA; CDR3aa: CATAGQLYYGYTF; CDR3nt: TGTGCCACCGCAGGGCAACTCTACTATGGCTACACCTTC
j_gene: TRBJ2-5; v_gene: TRBV7-2; abundance: NA; d_gene: TRBD1; CDR3aa: CASSLVGQGEETQYF; CDR3nt: TGTGCCAGCAGCTTAGTGGGACAGGGGGAGGAGACCCAGTACTTC
j_gene: TRBJ2-2; v_gene: TRBV11-2; abundance: NA; d_gene: TRBD2; CDR3aa: CASSLSNSGSLGTGELFF; CDR3nt: TGTGCCAGCAGCTTAAGTAATAGCGGGAGCTTAGGGACCGGGGAGCTGTTTTTT
j_gene: TRBJ1-2; v_gene: TRBV6-5; abundance: once; d_gene: TRBD1; CDR3aa: CASTDRGGSGYTF; CDR3nt: TGTGCCAGCACCGACAGGGGAGGGAGTGGCTACACCTTC
j_gene: TRBJ2-7; v_gene: TRBV9; abundance: few; d_gene: TRBD2; CDR3aa: CASSAGTSGRAYEQYF; CDR3nt: TGTGCCAGCAGCGCCGGGACTAGCGGGAGGGCCTACGAGCAGTACTTC
j_gene: TRBJ2-2; v_gene: TRBV5-8; abundance: NA; d_gene: NA; CDR3aa: CASSLTEPNTGELFF; CDR3nt: TGTGCCAGCAGCTTGACGGAGCCAAACACCGGGGAGCTGTTTTTT
j_gene: TRBJ2-7; v_gene: TRBV7-2; abundance: NA; d_gene: TRBD1; CDR3aa: CASSRWGRGGPSGEQYF; CDR3nt: TGTGCCAGCAGCCGATGGGGGCGAGGGGGCCCCTCTGGAGAGCAGTACTTC
j_gene: TRBJ2-2; v_gene: TRBV19; abundance: once; d_gene: TRBD1; CDR3aa: CASSISRTGGTGELFF; CDR3nt: TGTGCCAGTAGTATTTCACGGACAGGGGGAACCGGGGAGCTGTTTTTT
j_gene: TRBJ1-5; v_gene: TRBV15; abundance: NA; d_gene: TRBD1; CDR3aa: CATSKDRVLYSNQPQHF; CDR3nt: TGTGCCACCAGCAAAGACAGGGTACTCTATAGCAATCAGCCCCAGCATTTT